Below, one T cell receptor (beta chain) is given with its context. Between the trimmed V and J ends, which lost 5 bases and 2 bases, there was a span of 12 bases. The CDR3 totals 14 residues. Germline CDR1 SGHNT, CDR2 YYREEE (reference sequence). Original processing notes: Nucleated cell number was recorded as an estimate derived from reference gene primer amplification. Libraries were prepared by immunoSEQ multiplex PCR; TCRdb keeps only in-frame clonotypes and omits some of them. V and J calls and clone size are given by that table; D and trimming were obtained from the DNA. This sample has 400,000 to 550,000 clones, with roughly 87% found just once. The data were obtained in a study of blood T cell repertoires in COVID-19.

The V and J genes are TRBV5-4 and TRBJ2-3; possibly TRBD2 for D (5 bases). This sequence was found in a woman in her late teens or twenties with acute COVID-19. Sequencing was performed on PBMCs or T cells enriched from blood (not recorded which). The CDR3 coding sequence is TGTGCCAGCAGTGAGAGGGCTTCCACAGATACGCAGTATTTT. Amino acids: CASSERASTDTQYF.